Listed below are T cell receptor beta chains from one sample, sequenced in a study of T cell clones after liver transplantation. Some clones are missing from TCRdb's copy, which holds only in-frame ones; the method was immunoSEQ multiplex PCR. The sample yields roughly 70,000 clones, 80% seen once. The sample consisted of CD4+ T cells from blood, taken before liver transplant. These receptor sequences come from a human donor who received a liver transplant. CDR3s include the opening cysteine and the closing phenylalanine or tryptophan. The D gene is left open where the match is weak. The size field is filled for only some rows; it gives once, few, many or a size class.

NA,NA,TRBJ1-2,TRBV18,CASSPGRGDTSGYTF,TGTGCCAGCTCACCAGGGAGAGGGGATACGAGTGGCTACACCTTC
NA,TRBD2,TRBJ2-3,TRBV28,CASSSPGGVGDTQYF,TGTGCCAGCAGTTCCCCGGGAGGGGTGGGAGATACGCAGTATTTT
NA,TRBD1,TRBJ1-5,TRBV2,CASSGTGPGSNQPQHF,TGTGCCAGCAGTGGGACAGGCCCCGGTAGCAATCAGCCCCAGCATTTT
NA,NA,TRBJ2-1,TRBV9,CASSVPGRGFNEQFF,TGTGCCAGCAGCGTCCCGGGCAGGGGATTCAATGAGCAGTTCTTC
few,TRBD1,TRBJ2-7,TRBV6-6,CASSQQGDEQYF,TGTGCCAGCAGTCAACAGGGGGACGAGCAGTACTTC
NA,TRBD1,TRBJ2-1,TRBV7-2,CASSLVSFQGVSNEQFF,TGTGCCAGCAGCTTAGTGTCTTTCCAGGGGGTGTCGAATGAGCAGTTCTTC
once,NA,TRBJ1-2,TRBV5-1,CASSLRPEVPANYGYTF,TGCGCCAGCAGCTTAAGGCCAGAGGTACCAGCTAACTATGGCTACACCTTC
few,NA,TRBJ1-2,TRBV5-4,CASSLAHNNYGYTF,TGTGCCAGCAGCTTGGCTCACAACAACTATGGCTACACCTTC
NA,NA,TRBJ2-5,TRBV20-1,CSAPKQETQYF,TGCAGTGCCCCCAAACAAGAGACCCAGTACTTC
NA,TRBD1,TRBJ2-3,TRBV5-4,CASSLDRGVTDTQYF,TGTGCCAGCAGCCTGGACAGGGGGGTCACAGATACGCAGTATTTT
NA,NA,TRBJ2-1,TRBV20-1,CSAKKVEQFF,TGCAGTGCTAAAAAGGTTGAGCAGTTCTTC
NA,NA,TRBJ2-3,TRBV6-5,CASSGEADTQYF,TGTGCCAGCAGCGGAGAAGCAGATACGCAGTATTTT
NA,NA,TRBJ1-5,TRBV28,CASSLWQAGKHQPQHF,TGTGCCAGCAGTTTATGGCAGGCAGGGAAGCATCAGCCCCAGCATTTT
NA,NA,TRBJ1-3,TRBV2,CASSTAWSRNTIYF,TGTGCCAGCAGTACAGCCTGGAGTAGGAACACCATATATTTT
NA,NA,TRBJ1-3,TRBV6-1,CASSEVASPYGNTIYF,TGTGCCAGCAGTGAAGTTGCCAGTCCTTATGGAAACACCATATATTTT
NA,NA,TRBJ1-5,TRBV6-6,CASSYLFTGINQPQHF,TGTGCCAGCAGTTACCTATTTACAGGGATCAATCAGCCCCAGCATTTT
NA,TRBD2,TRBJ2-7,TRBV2,CASRSREGVSEQYF,TGTGCCAGCAGGTCGCGGGAGGGCGTGTCCGAGCAGTACTTC
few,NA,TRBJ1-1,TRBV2,CASSEPRVATEAFF,TGTGCCAGCAGTGAACCCAGGGTTGCCACTGAAGCTTTCTTT
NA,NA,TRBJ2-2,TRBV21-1,CASSKDKEAGQGAEGELFF,TGTGCCAGCAGCAAAGATAAAGAGGCAGGGCAAGGGGCCGAAGGGGAGCTGTTTTTT
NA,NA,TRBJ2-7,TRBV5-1,CASSLRPNYEQYF,TGCGCCAGCAGCTTGAGACCGAACTACGAGCAGTACTTC
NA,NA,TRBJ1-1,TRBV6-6,CASSPPAGTIAFF,TGTGCCAGCAGCCCCCCGGCAGGGACGATCGCTTTCTTT
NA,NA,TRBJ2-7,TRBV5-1,CASGPGYQLGGEQYF,TGCGCCAGCGGGCCGGGGTACCAACTTGGAGGAGAGCAGTACTTC
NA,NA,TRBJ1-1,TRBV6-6,CASSYRARMRTEAFF,TGTGCCAGCAGTTATCGGGCGAGGATGCGCACTGAAGCTTTCTTT
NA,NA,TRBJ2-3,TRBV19,CASSIPAPYTDTQYF,TGTGCCAGTAGTATTCCAGCCCCTTACACAGATACGCAGTATTTT
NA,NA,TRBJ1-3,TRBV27,CASSLNLDFGNTIYF,TGTGCCAGCAGTTTAAACTTAGACTTTGGAAACACCATATATTTT
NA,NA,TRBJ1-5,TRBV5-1,CASSIGTGHQPQHF,TGCGCCAGCAGCATCGGTACAGGGCATCAGCCCCAGCATTTT
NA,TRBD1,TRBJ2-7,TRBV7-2,CASSVTGQGYEQYF,TGTGCCAGCAGCGTAACGGGACAGGGCTACGAGCAGTACTTC
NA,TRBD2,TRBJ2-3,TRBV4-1,CASSPMGLAGSDTQYF,TGCGCCAGCAGCCCCATGGGACTAGCAGGGTCAGATACGCAGTATTTT
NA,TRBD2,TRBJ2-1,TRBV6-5,CASNKVAGDYEQFF,TGTGCCAGCAACAAGGTAGCGGGAGATTATGAGCAGTTCTTC
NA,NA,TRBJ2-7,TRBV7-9,CASSLSVSRGEQYF,TGTGCCAGCAGCTTATCGGTCTCTAGGGGCGAGCAGTACTTC
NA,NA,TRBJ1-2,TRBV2,CASSEVGGGGYTF,TGTGCCAGCAGTGAAGTCGGGGGGGGTGGCTACACCTTC
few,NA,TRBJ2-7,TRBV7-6,CASSSGPNYEQYF,TGTGCCAGCAGCTCGGGTCCTAACTACGAGCAGTACTTC
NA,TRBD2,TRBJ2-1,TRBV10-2,CASSHEREGLNEQFF,TGCGCCAGCAGCCACGAGCGGGAGGGCCTGAATGAGCAGTTCTTC
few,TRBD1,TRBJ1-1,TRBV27,CASSFSLTGGGMNTEAFF,TGTGCCAGCAGTTTCTCCTTAACAGGGGGGGGTATGAACACTGAAGCTTTCTTT
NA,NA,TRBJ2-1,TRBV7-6,CASSLPYNEQFF,TGTGCCAGCAGCTTACCCTACAATGAGCAGTTCTTC
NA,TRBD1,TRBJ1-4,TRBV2,CASSARDRGHEKLFF,TGTGCCAGCAGTGCCCGGGACAGGGGGCATGAAAAACTGTTTTTT
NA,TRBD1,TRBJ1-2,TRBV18,CASSPRGAGGAYGYTF,TGTGCCAGCTCACCTCGCGGGGCAGGGGGCGCTTATGGCTACACCTTC
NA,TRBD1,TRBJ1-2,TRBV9,CASSRDRANYGYTF,TGTGCCAGCAGCCGGGACAGGGCGAACTATGGCTACACCTTC
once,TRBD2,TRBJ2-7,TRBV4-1,CASSQKRYSGTSSSYEQYF,TGCGCCAGCAGCCAGAAAAGGTACTCTGGGACTAGCAGCTCCTACGAGCAGTACTTC
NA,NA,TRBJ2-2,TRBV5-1,CASSLVSGELFF,TGCGCCAGCAGCTTGGTATCGGGGGAGCTGTTTTTT
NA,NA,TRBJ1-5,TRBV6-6,CASSYEGRGNQPQHF,TGTGCCAGCAGTTACGAGGGTAGAGGCAATCAGCCCCAGCATTTT
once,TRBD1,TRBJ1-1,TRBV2,CASSERTGAAFF,TGTGCCAGCAGCGAACGGACAGGGGCGGCTTTCTTT
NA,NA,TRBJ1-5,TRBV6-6,CASSYSGAFQPQHF,TGTGCCAGCAGTTACTCGGGGGCGTTTCAGCCCCAGCATTTT
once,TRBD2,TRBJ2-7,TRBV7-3,CASSLRAGDLSEQYF,TGTGCCAGCAGCTTAAGGGCGGGAGACCTAAGCGAGCAGTACTTC
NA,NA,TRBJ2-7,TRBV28,CARITGILARVGYEQYF,TGTGCCAGAATAACAGGGATACTAGCCCGAGTGGGCTACGAGCAGTACTTC
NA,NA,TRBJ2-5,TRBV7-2,CASSEERFRRETQYF,TGTGCCAGCAGCGAGGAGCGGTTCCGGCGGGAGACCCAGTACTTC
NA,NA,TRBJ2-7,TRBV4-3,CASSQESLGVPVF,TGCGCCAGCAGCCAAGAGTCTTTGGGGGTCCCCGTCTTC
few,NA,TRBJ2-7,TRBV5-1,CASSVGQPYEQYF,TGCGCCAGCAGCGTGGGACAACCCTACGAGCAGTACTTC
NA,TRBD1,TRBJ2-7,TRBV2,CASSFDRVQYEQYF,TGTGCCAGCAGTTTCGACAGGGTTCAGTACGAGCAGTACTTC
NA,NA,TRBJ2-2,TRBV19,CASSTLNTGELFF,TGTGCCAGTAGTACACTCAACACCGGGGAGCTGTTTTTT
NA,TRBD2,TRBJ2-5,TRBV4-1,CASSPGLAAETQYF,TGCGCCAGCAGCCCGGGACTAGCGGCAGAGACCCAGTACTTC
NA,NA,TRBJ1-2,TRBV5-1,CASSQLIEVWGNYGYTF,TGCGCCAGCAGCCAGCTGATTGAGGTTTGGGGAAACTATGGCTACACCTTC
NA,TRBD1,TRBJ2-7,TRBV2,CASSLGQGASEQYF,TGTGCCAGCAGTCTAGGACAGGGAGCAAGCGAGCAGTACTTC